This T cell receptor beta chain was identified during a study of shared T cell receptors in the human thymus. V shed 4 bases and J shed 5 bases, with 14 bases lying between them. The CDR3 has 14 amino acids. Per germline, CDR1 MGHRA and CDR2 YSYEKL. Profiling relied on immunoSEQ multiplex PCR, and the TCRdb table lists in-frame clones only, not all of them. The sample holds some 700,000 clones, 70% to 90% seen once. This sample also appeared in a second study, on human thymus T cells. From that second work: Thymic tissue was derived from resections collected during corrective heart surgery. Blood and thymic repertoires both appeared biased in V and J gene usage. Related research described strongly overlapping thymic repertoires in unrelated people.

The rearrangement links TRBV4-1 to TRBJ1-1; tentatively, D is TRBD1 (5 bases). What was sequenced was thymocytes. This clonotype originated in a girl less than two years old with a congenital heart defect. CDR3: CASSPQTDFTEAFF. DNA of the CDR3: TGCGCCAGCAGCCCTCAGACAGATTTTACTGAAGCTTTCTTT.